This T cell receptor (beta chain) was captured in a study of shared clonotypes between healthy human individuals. The V gene's germline CDR1 is SGHNT and CDR2 YYREEE (reference sequence). CDR3 length equals 14 residues. V was pared by 1 base and J by 3 bases, with 2 bases of the junction left unmatched. Naive CD4+ cells were CD45RA-selected; the remaining cells were memory. Profiling relied on immunoSEQ multiplex PCR, and the TCRdb table lists in-frame clones only, not all of them. Here the sample spans 1 million to 1.3 million clones, approximately 80% being singletons. The source material was memory CD4+ T cells from PBMCs. Sample subset: CD45RA-negative fraction. The TCR was taken from a man aged 18 to 30 in good health. Some clones in this sample may be carry-over from other donors' samples. J is TRBJ2-7 and V is TRBV5-4; 9 bases match TRBD1. For the CDR3, the DNA is TGTGCCAGCAGCTTGACAGGGGGCCTCTACGAGCAGTACTTC. Translated, it gives CASSLTGGLYEQYF.